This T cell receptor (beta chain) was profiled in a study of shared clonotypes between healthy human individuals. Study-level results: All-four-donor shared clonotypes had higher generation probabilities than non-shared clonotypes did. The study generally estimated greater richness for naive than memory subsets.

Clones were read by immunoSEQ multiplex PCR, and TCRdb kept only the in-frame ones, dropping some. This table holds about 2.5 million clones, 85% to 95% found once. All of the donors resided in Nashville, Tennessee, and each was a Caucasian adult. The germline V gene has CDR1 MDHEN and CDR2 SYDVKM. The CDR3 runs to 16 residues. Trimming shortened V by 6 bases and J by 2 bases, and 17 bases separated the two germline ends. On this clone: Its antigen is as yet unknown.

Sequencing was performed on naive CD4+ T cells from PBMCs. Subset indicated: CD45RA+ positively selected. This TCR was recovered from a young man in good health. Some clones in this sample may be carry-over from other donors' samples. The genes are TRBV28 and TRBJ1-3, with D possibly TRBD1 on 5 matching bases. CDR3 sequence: CASSPGGGSPGNTIYF. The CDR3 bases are TGTGCCAGCAGCCCCGGGGGTGGAAGCCCTGGAAACACCATATATTTT.